Each of the 24 T cell receptor beta chains below was sequenced from the same sample in a study of OX40 agonist ivuxolimab in advanced cancers. Assay: immunoSEQ multiplex PCR; the TCRdb copy retains only in-frame clones and omits some. The sample has tens of thousands of clones, about 85% seen once. The sequencing used CD4+ or CD8+ T cells sorted from blood, collected in a trial of the OX40 agonist ivuxolimab. The receptor source for this set is an adult with an advanced solid tumor such as melanoma, head and neck, liver or kidney cancer.

This clone was recorded once. The chain is built from TRBV19 and TRBJ2-7, with 7 nucleotides matching TRBD2. J gave up 6 bases and V 3 bases, and 5 bases lay outside the gene matches. The CDR3 spans 13 residues. Germline-derived CDR1 and CDR2 are LNHDA and SQIVND (reference sequence). This chain's CDR3 is CASSMGGVGEQYF. CDR3 sequence (DNA): TGTGCCAGTAGTATGGGAGGGGTTGGCGAGCAGTACTTC.

The genes are TRBV19 and TRBJ2-2; D ambiguous. There are 17 residues in the CDR3. Trimming cost V 0 bases and J 1 base, with 12 bases left between them. Germline CDR1 LNHDA, CDR2 SQIVND (reference sequence). CDR3 nucleotide sequence: TGTGCCAGTAGTATAGATCGGCGACGGGTGAACACCGGGGAGCTGTTTTTT. Translated: CASSIDRRRVNTGELFF.

This clone was detected once. The CDR3 sequence is CAWSPGHNTPNQPQHF. The CDR3 nucleotides are TGTGCCTGGAGTCCGGGACATAATACCCCCAATCAGCCCCAGCATTTT. The chain has TRBV30 and TRBJ1-5; perhaps TRBD1 as D (6 bases). The CDR3 covers 16 residues. Germline V gene data show CDR1 as GTSNPN and CDR2 as SVGIG (reference sequence). Trimming stripped 2 bases from V and 3 bases from J, with 17 bases between. The full variable domain, in which reference TRBV30 and TRBJ1-5 provide the parts outside the CDR3, is SQTIHQWPATLVQPVGSPLSLECTVEGTSNPNLYWYRQAAGRGLQLLFYSVGIGQISSEVPQNLSASRPQDRQFILSSKKLLLSDSGFYLCAWSPGHNTPNQPQHFGDGTRLSIL.

Only one count was recorded for this clone. Other DNA sequences in the same sample also yield this CDR3. This rearrangement joins TRBV11-3 to TRBJ2-1, with a weak D call TRBD2 (6 bases). CDR3 length equals 16 residues. The germline V gene has CDR1 SGHNT and CDR2 YENEEA. V was shortened by 5 bases and J by 1 base, with 15 bases between the two germline ends. CDR3: CASSTGLAGSYNEQFF. CDR3 nucleotide sequence: TGTGCCAGCAGCACAGGACTGGCGGGATCCTACAATGAGCAGTTCTTC.

This chain connects TRBV6-5 to TRBJ2-7; 7 bases align to TRBD1. This CDR3 spans 15 amino acids. Germline CDR1 reads MNHEY; CDR2 reads SVGAGI. The V segment lost 5 bases and the J segment 2 bases; nucleotides outside the gene matches: 9. CDR3 residues: CASSKTGAPTYEQYF. The DNA of the CDR3 is TGTGCCAGCAGTAAAACAGGGGCGCCGACCTACGAGCAGTACTTC.

The V call is TRBV2, the J call TRBJ1-5, with no clear D. Between the trimmed V and J ends, which lost 6 bases and 1 base, there was a span of 10 bases. Germline values: CDR1 SNHLY, CDR2 FYNNEI. The CDR3 consists of 14 residues. This CDR3 is CASRVFGSNQPQHF. CDR3 nucleotides: TGTGCCAGCAGGGTATTCGGAAGCAATCAGCCCCAGCATTTT.

The V call is TRBV11-1, the J call TRBJ1-1, with 9 positions matching TRBD1. There are 16 residues in the CDR3. Unmatched junction bases numbered 6, after V lost 2 bases and J lost 2 bases. Germline V gene data show CDR1 as SGHAT and CDR2 as FQDESV (reference sequence). This chain's CDR3 is CASSLWGQGSNTEAFF. In DNA form, the CDR3 reads TGTGCCAGCAGCTTATGGGGACAGGGAAGCAACACTGAAGCTTTCTTT.

The J gene is TRBJ2-4, the V gene TRBV7-2; D assignment may be TRBD1 or TRBD2 (6 bases each). The CDR3 has 18 residues. Germline CDR1 reads SGHTA; CDR2 reads FQGNSA. Trimming shortened V by 6 bases and J by 0 bases, and 21 bases separated the two germline ends. CDR3 coding DNA: TGTGCCAGCAGAGCACGCGGGACAAGCAGCCTAGCCAAAAACATTCAGTACTTC. It codes for CASRARGTSSLAKNIQYF. Supplemented by reference TRBV7-2 and TRBJ2-4, the full variable domain reads GAGVSQSPSNKVTEKGKDVELRCDPISGHTALYWYRQSLGQGLEFLIYFQGNSAPDKSGLPSDRFSAERTGGSVSTLTIQRTQQEDSAVYLCASRARGTSSLAKNIQYFGAGTRLSVL.

This clone was detected once. The chain links TRBV6-4 to TRBJ1-1; D is unresolved. Deletions cut 4 bases from V and 2 bases from J, with 11 bases between. The CDR3 runs 14 residues. Germline assignment: CDR1 MRHNA and CDR2 SNTAGT. The CDR3, as DNA: TGTGCCAGCAGTGCTGGTCCTTACAACACTGAAGCTTTCTTT. It yields the protein CASSAGPYNTEAFF.

V and J are TRBV5-4 and TRBJ2-5; 8 positions agree with TRBD2. The trim removed 0 bases at V and 5 bases at J, leaving 6 bases unmatched. This CDR3 is 15 amino acids long. Germline CDR1 SGHNT, CDR2 YYREEE (reference sequence). The CDR3 DNA follows: TGTGCCAGCAGCTTGGCCGGGAGGGCTTCTGAGACCCAGTACTTC. Its translation: CASSLAGRASETQYF.

CDR3 nucleotides: TGTGCCAGCTCACCGGGGACTAGCGGATACACAGATACGCAGTATTTT. Translating gives CASSPGTSGYTDTQYF. This chain uses TRBV18 with TRBJ2-3, with 11 positions matching TRBD2. Germline lookup yields CDR1 KGHSH and CDR2 LQKENI. This CDR3 has 16 amino acids. V trimming: 3 bases; J trimming: 2 bases; junction bases outside the gene matches: 4.

This rearrangement joins TRBV10-2 to TRBJ2-2; no clear D. The length of the CDR3 is 14 residues. CDR1 is WSHSY, CDR2 SAAADI, per germline. V lost 5 bases, J lost 1 base, and 8 bases lay in between. CDR3 sequence reads: CASSLRVNTGELFF. Written as DNA, the CDR3 is TGCGCCAGCAGTCTCCGGGTGAACACCGGGGAGCTGTTTTTT.

J is TRBJ2-2 and V is TRBV7-3; 8 positions match TRBD2. V was clipped by 3 bases and J by 1 base; unmatched bases: 1. The CDR3 runs to 15 residues. Germline V gene lookup returns CDR1 SGHTA and CDR2 FQGTGA. The DNA of the CDR3 is TGTGCCAGCAGCTTCACTAGCGGGAACACCGGGGAGCTGTTTTTT. Amino acid sequence: CASSFTSGNTGELFF.

The chain couples TRBV5-4 to TRBJ2-5; tentative D call: TRBD2 (5 bases). Germline V gene lookup returns CDR1 SGHNT and CDR2 YYREEE (reference sequence). CDR3 length equals 14 residues. V shed 7 bases and J shed 5 bases, with 18 bases lying between them. Written as DNA, the CDR3 is TGTGCCAGCGGTGGACTCTCCGAAGGGGAGACCCAGTACTTC. Protein product: CASGGLSEGETQYF. The variable domain in full, completed from reference TRBV5-4 and TRBJ2-5, reads ETGVTQSPTHLIKTRGQQVTLRCSSQSGHNTVSWYQQALGQGPQFIFQYYREEENGRGNFPPRFSGLQFPNYSSELNVNALELDDSALYLCASGGLSEGETQYFGPGTRLLVL.

The V and J genes are TRBV19 and TRBJ1-5; unclear D gene. CDR3 length equals 13 residues. The V gene lost 5 bases and the J gene lost 3 bases, with 8 bases spanning the gap. CDR1 and CDR2 from the germline V gene are LNHDA and SQIVND (reference sequence). The CDR3 region has the DNA TGTGCCAGTAGTGTGGACTCCAATCAGCCCCAGCATTTT. Amino acids: CASSVDSNQPQHF.

This clone was seen a single time. The genes are TRBV7-2 and TRBJ2-7, with TRBD2 identical over 13 bases. The CDR3 is 19 residues long. Trimming removed 0 bases from V and 5 bases from J; junction bases left unmatched: 13. Germline lookup yields CDR1 SGHTA and CDR2 FQGNSA. The CDR3: CASSLAIGRTSGRSNEQYF. In nucleotides, the CDR3 is TGTGCCAGCAGCTTAGCGATCGGTCGGACTAGCGGGAGATCCAACGAGCAGTACTTC.

This chain uses TRBV7-3 with TRBJ1-6; D gene uncertain. The V end lost 0 bases, the J end lost 5 bases, and 5 bases lay between the germline ends. The CDR3 runs to 14 residues. Germline V gene sequence: CDR1 SGHTA, CDR2 FQGTGA. The CDR3, as DNA: TGTGCCAGCAGCTTAACGGGAAATAATTCACCCCTCCACTTT. Translation gives CASSLTGNNSPLHF.

The gene calls are TRBV4-1 and TRBJ2-7; D perhaps matches TRBD2 (6 bases). Trimming took 0 bases from V and 3 from J, leaving 12 bases between them. The V gene's germline CDR1 is MGHRA and CDR2 YSYEKL. The length of the CDR3 is 15 residues. CDR3 sequence (DNA): TGCGCCAGCAGCCAAGATGCTAGCGCCAACTACGAGCAGTACTTC. As protein: CASSQDASANYEQYF.

The genes are TRBV5-1 and TRBJ2-1, with 14 bases fitting TRBD2. The CDR3 runs 15 residues. Germline CDR1 reads SGHRS; CDR2 reads YFSETQ. V lost 4 bases and J lost 8; bases outside the gene matches: 5. The CDR3 sequence: CASSPTSGRAHEQFF. CDR3 coding DNA: TGCGCCAGCAGCCCGACTAGCGGGAGGGCGCATGAGCAGTTCTTC.

This clone was detected only a few times. The V gene is TRBV18, the J gene TRBJ2-4; D is ambiguous. The CDR3 contains 16 residues. V lost 2 bases to trimming and J lost 2 bases, with 13 bases between them. Per the germline V gene, CDR1 is KGHSH and CDR2 is LQKENI. The CDR3 bases are TGTGCCAGCTCACCAAGTTTCGGACGGACCAAAAACATTCAGTACTTC. This encodes CASSPSFGRTKNIQYF.

CDR3 coding DNA: TGCGCCAGCAGTGCACTAGCGGGCGACGCAGATACGCAGTATTTT. Its translation is CASSALAGDADTQYF. J is TRBJ2-3 and V is TRBV10-1, with 9 positions matching TRBD2. Germline V gene data show CDR1 as WNHNN and CDR2 as SYGVQD (reference sequence). Trimming cost V 4 bases and J 4 bases; bases outside gene matches: 6. The CDR3 consists of 15 residues.

V is TRBV18 and J is TRBJ1-1; D call uncertain. CDR1 and CDR2 (germline): KGHSH, LQKENI. The CDR3 covers 10 residues. Between the trimmed V and J ends, which lost 5 bases and 6 bases, there was a span of 4 bases. CDR3 in DNA: TGTGCCAGCTCAGGGGCTGAAGCTTTCTTT. This sequence encodes CASSGAEAFF.

The chain links TRBV7-8 to TRBJ2-3, with D maybe TRBD1 (6 bases). Trimming removed 8 bases at V and 2 bases at J, with 8 bases between. The CDR3 is 12 residues long. The germline gives CDR1 SGHVS, CDR2 FQNEAQ. DNA for the CDR3: TGTGCCAGCGGACAGTTCACAGATACGCAGTATTTT. It is translated as CASGQFTDTQYF. Full variable domain (outside the CDR3, taken from reference TRBV7-8 and TRBJ2-3): GAGVSQSPRYKVAKRGQDVALRCDPISGHVSLFWYQQALGQGPEFLTYFQNEAQLDKSGLPSDRFFAERPEGSVSTLKIQRTQQEDSAVYLCASGQFTDTQYFGPGTRLTVL.

The chain employs TRBV12-2 and TRBJ2-3; the table calls TRBD1, which could not be checked here. TRBV12-2 is given as a pseudogene. The CDR3 sequence is 14 residues long. Written as DNA, the CDR3 is TGTGCAAGTCGCATAAGACAGTACACAGATACGCAGTATTTT. Its protein product is CASRIRQYTDTQYF.